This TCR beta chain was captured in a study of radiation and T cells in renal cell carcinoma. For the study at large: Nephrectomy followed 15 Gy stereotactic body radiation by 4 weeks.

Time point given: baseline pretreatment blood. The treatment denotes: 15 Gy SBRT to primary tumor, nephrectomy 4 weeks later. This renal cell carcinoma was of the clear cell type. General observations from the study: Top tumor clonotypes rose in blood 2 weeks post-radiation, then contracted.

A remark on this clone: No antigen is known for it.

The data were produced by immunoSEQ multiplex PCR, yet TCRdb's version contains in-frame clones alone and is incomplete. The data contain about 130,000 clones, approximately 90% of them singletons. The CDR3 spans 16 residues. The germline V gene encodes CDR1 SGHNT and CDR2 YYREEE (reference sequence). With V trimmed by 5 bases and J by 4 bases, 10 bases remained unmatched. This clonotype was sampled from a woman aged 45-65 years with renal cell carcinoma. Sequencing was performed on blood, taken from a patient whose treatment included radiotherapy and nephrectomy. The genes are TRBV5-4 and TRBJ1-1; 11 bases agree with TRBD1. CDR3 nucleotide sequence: TGTGCCAGCAGACCCGGGACAGGGGGGGGGACCACTGAAGCTTTCTTT. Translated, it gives CASRPGTGGGTTEAFF.